This entry lists 18 T cell receptor beta chains sequenced from one sample in a study of Ad26.COV2.S vaccination and SARS-CoV-2 variants. Assay: immunoSEQ multiplex PCR; the TCRdb copy retains only in-frame clones and omits some. The table has about 400,000 clones, over 75% seen once; the top ten hold 3.6%. Treatment here: around 19 received Ad26.COV2.S at low or high dose, single or two shots; roughly five received placebo; per-sample allocation not given. Sampling occurred on day 63 after the first vaccine or placebo injection. The sample consisted of peripheral blood, taken in a trial of Ad26.COV2.S vaccine versus placebo. Receptors were obtained from a person between 18 and 59 years old who received the Ad26.COV2.S COVID-19 vaccine or a placebo.

The chain links TRBV10-3 to TRBJ1-1; 9 positions agree with TRBD1. V shed 10 bases, J shed 2 bases, and the junction held 5 bases outside the gene matches. CDR3 size: 13 residues. CDR1 ENHRY and CDR2 SYGVKD come from the germline V gene. The CDR3 DNA follows: TGTGCCAACAGGGGGCTTCCAAACACTGAAGCTTTCTTT. Amino acids: CANRGLPNTEAFF.

The rearrangement uses TRBV5-1 and TRBJ1-2, with D unresolved. Germline CDR1 SGHRS, CDR2 YFSETQ. This CDR3 contains 15 residues. Trimming cost V 4 bases and J 5 bases, with 18 bases left between them. CDR3: CASSEDVGSYYGYTF. CDR3 DNA: TGCGCCAGCAGCGAGGACGTGGGTTCCTATTATGGCTACACCTTC.

The chain has TRBV28 and TRBJ1-2; D is ambiguous. V gave up 7 bases and J gave up 4 bases, with 25 bases separating them. Germline V gene lookup returns CDR1 MDHEN and CDR2 SYDVKM. The CDR3 runs 17 residues. CDR3 protein: CASNAISGGGTFYGYTF. CDR3 coding DNA: TGTGCCAGCAACGCGATAAGTGGCGGCGGAACTTTCTATGGCTACACCTTC.

The genes are TRBV28 and TRBJ1-5, with 7 bases aligning to TRBD1. The CDR3 length is 13 residues. The V segment lost 5 bases and the J segment 11 bases; nucleotides outside the gene matches: 9. Germline lookup yields CDR1 MDHEN and CDR2 SYDVKM. The CDR3: CASSAYRGRAQHF. CDR3 DNA: TGTGCCAGCAGTGCCTACAGGGGCAGGGCCCAGCATTTT.

The CDR3 loop is CSVTRDLNEQFF. The CDR3 DNA reads as TGCAGCGTTACGCGGGATCTCAATGAGCAGTTCTTC. This chain joins TRBV29-1 and TRBJ2-1; TRBD2 might be the D (6 bases). Trimming removed 5 bases at V and 6 bases at J, with 11 bases between. The CDR3 has 12 amino acids. The germline gives CDR1 SQVTM, CDR2 ANQGSEA.

V usage is TRBV4-2 and J usage is TRBJ2-1; 10 bases agree with TRBD2. The CDR3 has 19 amino acids. Losses at the gene ends were 1 base for V and 0 bases for J; bases not matched to a gene: 9. Germline values: CDR1 LGHNA, CDR2 YNFKEQ. Here the CDR3 DNA reads TGTGCCAGCAGCCAAGGTCTAGCGGGGGAATTCGGCTCCTACAATGAGCAGTTCTTC. Its protein product is CASSQGLAGEFGSYNEQFF.

This sequence joins TRBV6-6 and TRBJ1-5; no reliable D call. The V gene's germline CDR1 is MNHNY and CDR2 SVGAGI (reference sequence). The CDR3 consists of 17 residues. V lost 5 bases and J lost 0, with 17 bases in between. The CDR3 is CASSPGSPSNSNQPQHF. For the CDR3, the DNA is TGTGCCAGCAGTCCCGGGAGCCCCTCTAATAGCAATCAGCCCCAGCATTTT.

V usage is TRBV6-2 or TRBV6-3 and J usage is TRBJ2-7, with D tentatively TRBD2 (5 bases). The CDR3 contains 18 residues. Trimming cost V 0 bases and J 4 bases, with 22 bases left between them. Per the germline V gene, CDR1 is MNHEY and CDR2 is SVGEGT. The CDR3 sequence is CASSYSTRAGAPWYEQYF. CDR3 coding DNA: TGTGCCAGCAGTTACTCAACGCGGGCAGGAGCCCCGTGGTACGAGCAGTACTTC.

The chain recombines TRBV29-1 with TRBJ1-5; 8 nucleotides line up with TRBD1. CDR1 and CDR2 (germline): SQVTM, ANQGSEA. Trimming at V came to 4 bases and at J to 7 bases, leaving 6 bases not matched to a gene. The CDR3 sequence is 13 residues long. The CDR3, as DNA: TGCAGCGTTGGTGGACAGGGAGAACAGCCCCAGCATTTT. Its protein product is CSVGGQGEQPQHF.

This sequence joins TRBV4-2 and TRBJ1-5; 9 nucleotides agree with TRBD1. Germline CDR1 is LGHNA and CDR2 is YNFKEQ. The CDR3 has 14 amino acids. The trim removed 2 bases at V and 9 bases at J, leaving 5 bases unmatched. This chain's CDR3 is CASSQRQGGRPQHF. In DNA, the CDR3 is TGTGCCAGCAGCCAAAGACAGGGGGGTCGGCCCCAGCATTTT.

The chain uses TRBV4-3 and TRBJ2-7; the D is unclear. This CDR3 is built from 13 residues. CDR1 and CDR2 (germline): LGHNA, YSLEER. Between the trimmed V and J ends, which lost 0 bases and 1 base, there was a span of 4 bases. The CDR3 sequence: CASSQDESYEQYF. The CDR3 DNA reads TGCGCCAGCAGCCAAGATGAATCCTACGAGCAGTACTTC.

This chain joins TRBV15 and TRBJ2-5; D gene unclear. Germline CDR1 is LNHNV and CDR2 is YYDKDF (reference sequence). Between the trimmed V and J ends, which lost 1 base and 5 bases, there was a span of 5 bases. CDR3 size: 12 residues. The CDR3 sequence is CATSRGAETQYF. The CDR3 coding sequence is TGTGCCACCAGCAGAGGGGCGGAGACCCAGTACTTC.

This chain joins TRBV4-1 and TRBJ2-5; D remains unclear. The CDR3 has 13 amino acids. V was clipped by 2 bases and J by 5 bases, with 9 bases between them. Per germline, CDR1 MGHRA and CDR2 YSYEKL. The CDR3 reads CASSQILSETQYF. The CDR3 coding sequence is TGCGCCAGCAGCCAAATTCTCTCTGAGACCCAGTACTTC.

The sample holds many counts of this clone. The chain employs TRBV6-5 and TRBJ2-7; TRBD2 matches 7 bases. Germline V gene sequence: CDR1 MNHEY, CDR2 SVGAGI. The CDR3 is made up of 15 amino acids. V was pared by 1 base and J by 6 bases, with 9 bases of the junction left unmatched. The CDR3, as DNA: TGTGCCAGCAGTTACTACCCGGGCGGGGAGGGCGAGCAGTACTTC. Its translation is CASSYYPGGEGEQYF.

The chain couples TRBV21-1 to TRBJ2-2; the D call of TRBD2 is as the table states it, not checked on the DNA. TRBV21-1 is assigned pseudogene status. The length of the CDR3 is 14 residues. CDR3 bases: TGTGCGTCTCGGCAGGGAGGGAACACCGGGGAGCTGTTTTTT. Its protein product is CASRQGGNTGELFF.

This clone has only a few counts. The rearrangement uses TRBV2 and TRBJ2-2; D remains ambiguous. Trimming stripped 3 bases from V and 2 bases from J, with 7 bases between. Looked up from germline, CDR1 is SNHLY and CDR2 is FYNNEI. The CDR3 runs 14 residues. CDR3: CASSERINTGELFF. The CDR3 DNA sequence: TGTGCCAGCAGTGAGCGGATTAACACCGGGGAGCTGTTTTTT.

The chain uses TRBV7-2 and TRBJ2-5, with 8 bases that match TRBD1. V shed 2 bases, J shed 5 bases, and the junction held 1 base outside the gene matches. The germline CDR1 and CDR2 sequences are SGHTA and FQGNSA. This CDR3 has 13 residues. The CDR3 nucleotides read TGTGCCAGCAGCTTACACAGGGGGGAGACCCAGTACTTC. It encodes CASSLHRGETQYF. Complete variable domain (other parts from reference TRBV7-2 and TRBJ2-5): GAGVSQSPSNKVTEKGKDVELRCDPISGHTALYWYRQSLGQGLEFLIYFQGNSAPDKSGLPSDRFSAERTGGSVSTLTIQRTQQEDSAVYLCASSLHRGETQYFGPGTRLLVL.

V is TRBV30 and J is TRBJ2-5; possible D gene TRBD2, 5 bases. CDR1 is GTSNPN, CDR2 SVGIG, per germline (reference sequence). Trimming stripped 3 bases from V and 3 bases from J, with 20 bases between. CDR3 length: 16 amino acids. The CDR3 is CAWRIQHEGIKETQYF. CDR3 nucleotides: TGTGCCTGGAGGATACAACACGAGGGAATTAAAGAGACCCAGTACTTC.